This T cell receptor (beta chain) was recorded in a study of T-cell reconstitution after alpha-beta-depleted transplantation in children. A TCRbeta library incorporating unique molecular identifiers was prepared. TCRdb ran MiXCR on the PCR reads and lists one entry per CDR3 protein. Among 100,000 or so distinct CDR3 sequences listed, around 7% were seen once. With 2 bases removed from V and 0 bases from J, the gap between germline ends came to 11 bases. This CDR3 region has 15 residues. Germline loops: CDR1 WSHSY, CDR2 SAAADI. This clonotype was seen at least ten times. Its antigen is as yet unknown. Study conclusions and caveats: For some patients, TCRbeta diversity was high at day 60 because of recipient T cells and thymic progenitors that survived. Counts and diversity of T cells one year after transplant came mostly from newly produced T cells. About two months after transplant, alpha-beta T cells reportedly came from several hundred expanded graft clones.

This chain links TRBV10-2 with TRBJ2-7; the D gene is possibly TRBD1 (5 bases). This TCR derives from a boy between 2 and 10 years old with acute lymphoblastic leukemia, due to receive a stem cell transplant. The source material was PBMCs, sampled before TCRalphabeta/CD19-depleted stem cell transplant. The CDR3: CASSEVGAFSYEQYF. CDR3 sequence (DNA): TGCGCCAGCAGTGAGGTAGGGGCCTTCTCCTACGAGCAGTACTTC.